A selection of T cell receptor beta chains follows, all from one sample in a study of cytomegalovirus exposure and HLA in healthy donors. Clones were sequenced by immunoSEQ multiplex PCR, and TCRdb holds only the in-frame ones, with some missing. This repertoire includes tens of thousands of clones. The sequenced sample consisted of PBMCs. The receptors were gathered from a young woman in good health and CMV-seronegative. CDR3s include the opening cysteine and the closing phenylalanine or tryptophan. D genes are given only for firm matches.

D gene	V gene	J gene	CDR3 protein	CDR3 DNA
.	TRBV6-6	TRBJ1-5	CASSYGGEDQPQHF	TGTGCCAGCAGTTACGGGGGGGAGGACCAGCCCCAGCATTTT
TRBD2	TRBV5-4	TRBJ2-5	CASSGGAGGNAQTQYF	TGTGCCAGCAGCGGAGGCGCGGGGGGGAACGCTCAGACCCAGTACTTC
.	TRBV4-1	TRBJ1-2	CASSLISVQGPYGYTF	TGCGCCAGCAGTCTTATCTCAGTCCAGGGGCCCTATGGCTACACCTTC
.	TRBV29-1	TRBJ2-1	CSVPVISSDNEQFF	TGCAGCGTCCCGGTCATTAGCTCCGACAATGAGCAGTTCTTC
TRBD2	TRBV5-1	TRBJ2-5	CASSLGHLAGGETQYF	TGCGCCAGCAGCTTGGGTCACCTAGCGGGAGGCGAGACCCAGTACTTC
.	TRBV7-2	TRBJ1-3	CASTSYGESGNTIYF	TGTGCCAGCACCTCTTACGGGGAATCTGGAAACACCATATATTTT
TRBD2	TRBV9	TRBJ2-1	CASSETSGRHNEQFF	TGTGCCAGCAGTGAGACTAGCGGGAGACACAATGAGCAGTTCTTC
.	TRBV5-1	TRBJ2-1	CASSAAVGTAEQFF	TGCGCCAGCAGCGCCGCGGTGGGTACGGCTGAGCAGTTCTTC
TRBD2	TRBV4-2	TRBJ2-3	CASSQDRLAGDTDTQYF	TGTGCCAGCAGCCAAGATAGACTAGCCGGTGACACAGATACGCAGTATTTT
.	TRBV6-5	TRBJ1-1	CASSSDSMNTEAFF	TGTGCCAGCAGTAGCGACAGCATGAACACTGAAGCTTTCTTT